These T cell receptor beta chains were read from a single sample in a study of tumor-infiltrating lymphocytes in primary liver carcinoma. TCRdb re-analysed the multiplex PCR reads in MiXCR, keeping a single row per CDR3 protein. The repertoire has roughly 120,000 distinct CDR3 sequences, approximately 64% of them found once; the top ten carry around 8.2%. Sequenced sample: liver tumor tissue from sampling region 3. These receptors came from a woman aged 55-70 years with primary liver carcinoma and hepatitis B virus infection. CDR3s include the opening cysteine and the closing phenylalanine or tryptophan. The D gene is left open where the match is weak. Not every row has a clone size; where given, it reads once, few, many or a size class.

V gene	D gene	J gene	clone size	CDR3 DNA	CDR3 protein
TRBV28	TRBD1	TRBJ1-4	NA	TGTGCCAGCAGTCTAGAACCCCGGGACAGGACAAAGAAACTGTTTTTT	CASSLEPRDRTKKLFF
TRBV12-3/TRBV12-4	TRBD1	TRBJ2-1	many	TGTGCCAGCAGCCCTCCCCCGGGACAGGGAGGGCGAAGCTCCTACAATGAGCAGTTCTTC	CASSPPPGQGGRSSYNEQFF
TRBV10-3	TRBD2	TRBJ2-7	many	TGTGCCATCAGTGGGGGAGGTAGCGGGAGTCCGATCGAGCAGTACTTC	CAISGGGSGSPIEQYF
TRBV7-9	NA	TRBJ2-5	once	TGTGCCAGCAGCTTAGCGTCGGGGGCCCAGTACTTC	CASSLASGAQYF
TRBV2	NA	TRBJ1-1	NA	TGTGCCACCCAATTCGGGACTGAAGCTTTCTTT	CATQFGTEAFF
TRBV20-1	NA	TRBJ2-7	NA	TGCAGTGCTAGCAAGTCGGTAGGGGGGGCTTACGAGCAGTACTTC	CSASKSVGGAYEQYF
TRBV5-1	NA	TRBJ2-7	many	TGCGCCAGCTCCCGGGACACCTCCTACGAGCAGTACTTC	CASSRDTSYEQYF
TRBV11-2	TRBD1	TRBJ2-3	NA	TGTGCCAGCTTAGCCGGACAGGCGATCACAGGTACGCAGTATTTT	CASLAGQAITGTQYF
TRBV11-2	TRBD2	TRBJ2-2	NA	TGTGCCAGCAGCTTCCGACTAGCGGGGGACGCGGTGGAGCTGTTTTTT	CASSFRLAGDAVELFF
TRBV5-1	NA	TRBJ2-3	NA	TGCGCCAGCAGCTTGGAGGGGCGGCAGAGGGTCGATACGCAGTATTTT	CASSLEGRQRVDTQYF
TRBV28	TRBD1	TRBJ1-5	NA	TGTGCCAGCAATTTAACAGGGGATCAGCCCCAGCATTTT	CASNLTGDQPQHF